This record covers a single TCR beta chain. Its antigen specificity is not known. No base quality information exists; no much larger clone differs at one position. The junction shows trimming of 6 bases on V and 5 bases on J, plus 11 bases between the germline ends. Inclusive of the bounding cysteine and phenylalanine, the CDR3 is 13 residues long. The kept DNA is CDR3 alone, 39 bases in frame from the first base. Data came from an Illumina HiSeq 1500. TCRdb cleaned the public reads at Q25 with fastp, built clones with MiXCR and kept in-frame beta chains. Rows matching on CDR3 protein sequence are summarized as one entry with the most common DNA and genes. This sample gives just over 450,000 distinct CDR3 sequences in total; 42% of them show up just once. Together, the top ten hold 40% to 50% of the sample. The sample comes from a study of T cell repertoires in cytomegalovirus infection (dated by TCRdb to between 2018 and 2021). Background on the whole study: Peptide stimulations targeted recently identified HLA-C-restricted CMV epitopes, whose presentation resists viral immunomodulation, together with well-studied HLA-B-restricted epitopes. The HLA type of each donor mattered for the analysis, because public TCR beta signatures pointed to carriage of CMV infection along with the matching HLA type.

Results the study describes overall, beyond this receptor: In both this cohort and an independent cohort of under 450 donors, the cumulative frequency of public TCR beta family members distinguished carriers of CMV infection plus the relevant HLA type. The ex vivo response was dominated by HLA-C-restricted CMV-specific TCR beta clonotypes, which also provided the single most frequent clonotype in two of eight donors.

What this sample's treatment or condition label stands for: in vitro stimulation with specific CMV peptide epitopes to enrich CMV-specific T cells. This receptor was obtained from a human donor in good health (CMV status not recorded). Some clones in this sample may be carry-over from other donors' samples. The chain links TRBV12-3 or TRBV12-4 with TRBJ1-5; too little of a D gene remains to name it. Sequences were derived from cultured PBMCs, sampled from culture after CMV antigen stimulation. At the DNA level, the sequence is TGTGCCAGCAGGGCAGGTCGATATCAGCCCCAGCATTTT. This sequence encodes CASRAGRYQPQHF.